These 17 T cell receptor beta chains came from one sample sequenced in a study of shared clonotypes between healthy human individuals. Repertoires were generated with immunoSEQ multiplex PCR, while TCRdb's copy carries only in-frame clones and drops some. The sample shows some 630,000 clones, approximately 75% of them seen only once. Sequences were obtained from memory CD4+ T cells sorted from blood. The subset denotes: CD45RA-negative fraction. The receptors were gathered from a woman under 40 in good health.

This rearrangement joins TRBV6-1 to TRBJ2-1; either TRBD1 or TRBD2 may fit D (5 bases each). This CDR3 spans 17 amino acids. Germline V gene sequence: CDR1 MNHNS, CDR2 SASEGT. V shed 6 bases and J shed 5 bases, with 23 bases lying between them. This chain's CDR3 is CASSELGLARGHNEQFF. CDR3 nucleotide sequence: TGTGCCAGCAGCGAATTAGGGCTAGCAAGGGGACACAATGAGCAGTTCTTC.

The chain carries TRBV4-1 and TRBJ2-1, with 7 bases lining up with TRBD2. CDR1 MGHRA and CDR2 YSYEKL come from the germline V gene. The CDR3 spans 17 residues. V was clipped by 0 bases and J by 0 bases; unmatched bases: 5. CDR3 protein: CASSQEGGSSSYNEQFF. The CDR3 DNA follows: TGCGCCAGCAGCCAAGAGGGAGGGAGCAGCTCCTACAATGAGCAGTTCTTC.

This clone has just a few counts. V and J are TRBV10-3 and TRBJ2-4; D may be TRBD2 (5 bases). The CDR3 is 13 residues long. The ends were cut back, 0 bases at V and 13 bases at J, with 13 bases in the middle. Germline V gene data show CDR1 as ENHRY and CDR2 as SYGVKD. The CDR3 nucleotides are TGTGCCATCAGTGAGTCGGGTCCGACGGGGCAGTACTTC. Its protein product is CAISESGPTGQYF.

The chain has TRBV28 and TRBJ1-2; 7 nucleotides agree with TRBD1. Germline CDR1 MDHEN, CDR2 SYDVKM. This CDR3 region has 15 residues. With 5 bases clipped from V and 7 bases from J, the junction kept 13 bases outside the gene matches. The CDR3 nucleotides are TGTGCCAGCAGTCCCACCGGGACAGTCACTTTTGGCTACACCTTC. Its protein product is CASSPTGTVTFGYTF.

This clone appeared many times. V and J are TRBV23-1 and TRBJ2-7; tentative D call: TRBD2 (6 bases). TRBV23-1 is classed as an ORF, of uncertain function. V was shortened by 5 bases and J by 2 bases, with 13 bases between the two germline ends. CDR3 length: 14 amino acids. Written as DNA, the CDR3 is TGCGCCAGCAGTTGGGGACTGGATCCCTACGAGCAGTACTTC. As protein: CASSWGLDPYEQYF.

This clone was picked up many times. The chain has TRBV4-2 and TRBJ2-5, with 9 bases that match TRBD2. V trimming: 0 bases; J trimming: 4 bases; junction bases outside the gene matches: 6. The CDR3 totals 16 residues. Germline-derived CDR1 and CDR2 are LGHNA and YNFKEQ. CDR3 DNA sequence: TGTGCCAGCAGCCAAGAGGGGGATAGCGGGAGAGAGACCCAGTACTTC. Protein: CASSQEGDSGRETQYF.

J is TRBJ2-7 and V is TRBV5-1; D gene unclear. The ends were cut back, 4 bases at V and 1 base at J, with 12 bases in the middle. The CDR3 consists of 14 residues. The germline gives CDR1 SGHRS, CDR2 YFSETQ. This chain's CDR3 is CASSPQAESYEQYF. In DNA, the CDR3 is TGCGCCAGCAGCCCCCAGGCGGAGTCCTACGAGCAGTACTTC.

The sample holds one count of this clone. The chain combines TRBV27 with TRBJ2-5; 10 nucleotides align to TRBD1. The CDR3 totals 17 residues. J lost 5 bases, V lost 0 bases, and 9 bases had no gene match. The germline V gene has CDR1 MNHEY and CDR2 SMNVEV (reference sequence). The CDR3 region has the DNA TGTGCCAGCAGTTTATCGATGTACGACAGGGGGCCGGAGACCCAGTACTTC. Translated, it gives CASSLSMYDRGPETQYF.

This clone was observed a few times. The genes are TRBV6-4 and TRBJ1-2, with D perhaps matching TRBD1 (5 bases). Trimming stripped 4 bases from V and 3 bases from J, with 12 bases between. Germline V lookup: CDR1 MRHNA, CDR2 SNTAGT. CDR3 length equals 14 residues. The CDR3 DNA is TGTGCCAGCAGTGGTCAGGGATCGCACTATGGCTACACCTTC. Amino acid sequence: CASSGQGSHYGYTF.

V usage is TRBV2 and J usage is TRBJ1-2; tentative D call: TRBD1 (5 bases). Germline V gene data show CDR1 as SNHLY and CDR2 as FYNNEI. The CDR3 sequence is 13 residues long. Between the trimmed V and J ends, which lost 7 bases and 4 bases, there was a span of 13 bases. The DNA of the CDR3 is TGTGCCAGCACCTTGAAAGGGACCTATGGCTACACCTTC. Translated, it gives CASTLKGTYGYTF.

J is TRBJ1-5 and V is TRBV29-1; 8 bases are shared with TRBD1. The CDR3 runs to 13 residues. The trim removed 5 bases at V and 6 bases at J, leaving 6 bases unmatched. Germline CDR1 is SQVTM and CDR2 is ANQGSEA. The CDR3 DNA reads as TGCAGCGTTCTGTCAGGGGGCAGTCAGCCCCAGCATTTT. Protein: CSVLSGGSQPQHF.

The chain has TRBV27 and TRBJ2-7; 12 bases are a match to TRBD2. The V and J ends lost 9 bases and 3 bases, in that order; junction bases with no gene match: 15. Germline V gene sequence: CDR1 MNHEY, CDR2 SMNVEV (reference sequence). CDR3 size: 17 residues. In nucleotides, the CDR3 is TGTGCCAGGTCCCGGACTAGCGGGACGGCGGCCCACTACGAGCAGTACTTC. Translating it yields CARSRTSGTAAHYEQYF.

In DNA, the CDR3 is TGTGCCAGCAGTGAATCGTCCCCCACCGGAGCCTACAATGAGCAGTTCTTC. It specifies CASSESSPTGAYNEQFF. This chain links TRBV25-1 with TRBJ2-1; D unresolved. The germline gives CDR1 MGHDK, CDR2 SYGVNS. V shed 1 base and J shed 2 bases, with 15 bases lying between them. The CDR3 totals 17 residues.

Only a few counts were recorded for this clone. V and J are TRBV27 and TRBJ2-7, with D unresolved. Germline values: CDR1 MNHEY, CDR2 SMNVEV (reference sequence). CDR3 length: 15 amino acids. Trimming took off 3 bases at V and 2 bases at J, with 14 bases between the two ends. Here the CDR3 reads CASSLTSALTYEQYF. In nucleotides, the CDR3 is TGTGCCAGCAGTTTGACGTCGGCCTTAACCTACGAGCAGTACTTC.

CDR3 sequence (DNA): TGTGCCAGTAGTTCCGACGGCGTAACTAATGAAAAACTGTTTTTT. The encoded protein is CASSSDGVTNEKLFF. The V and J genes are TRBV19 and TRBJ1-4; D unclear. The CDR3 has 15 amino acids. CDR1 is LNHDA and CDR2 is SQIVND in the germline V gene (reference sequence). With 5 bases removed from V and 1 base from J, the gap between germline ends came to 11 bases. Using reference TRBV19 and TRBJ1-4 for the parts outside the CDR3, the full variable domain is DGGITQSPKYLFRKEGQNVTLSCEQNLNHDAMYWYRQDPGQGLRLIYYSQIVNDFQKGDIAEGYSVSREKKESFPLTVTSAQKNPTAFYLCASSSDGVTNEKLFFGSGTQLSVL.

The rearrangement links TRBV7-8 to TRBJ2-1, with a possible D match to TRBD1 (6 bases). CDR3 length: 14 residues. V was clipped by 4 bases and J by 2 bases, with 9 bases between them. The germline gives CDR1 SGHVS, CDR2 FQNEAQ. The CDR3 sequence is CASSSQGTYNEQFF. CDR3 coding DNA: TGTGCCAGCAGCTCGCAGGGGACCTACAATGAGCAGTTCTTC.

J is TRBJ2-5 and V is TRBV7-8; 8 bases align to TRBD2. V was pared by 3 bases and J by 5 bases, with 5 bases of the junction left unmatched. This CDR3 comprises 14 residues. Germline V gives CDR1 SGHVS, CDR2 FQNEAQ. In DNA, the CDR3 is TGTGCCAGCAGCTTTGGGACTAGTATTGAGACCCAGTACTTC. Its translation is CASSFGTSIETQYF.